Reported below is one T cell receptor (beta chain). This sample was included in a study of T-cell memory formation after mild COVID-19. A 5'RACE reaction primed in the constant segment made cDNA libraries of TCR alpha and TCR beta, and these carried sample barcodes and UMIs. TCRdb itself ran the 5' RACE reads through MiXCR, one entry per CDR3 protein. Seen here are about 110,000 distinct CDR3 sequences, 15% to 20% observed once, and the top ten hold 5% to 7%. Germline CDR1 and CDR2: SNHLY and FYNNEI. V gave up 11 bases and J gave up 3 bases, with 21 bases separating them. This CDR3 spans 15 amino acids.

This clonotype was obtained from a man younger than 35 who had mild COVID-19 (a few samples of this study predate the infection). Cell type and time point are not known. The specimen was PBMCs or a T cell subset sorted from them (not recorded which). The rearrangement joins TRBV2 to TRBJ2-3; TRBD2 might be the D (6 bases). The CDR3 DNA reads as TGTGCCGGAAGCGAGGCGGGGCCTAAAACAGATACGCAGTATTTT. Translating gives CAGSEAGPKTDTQYF.